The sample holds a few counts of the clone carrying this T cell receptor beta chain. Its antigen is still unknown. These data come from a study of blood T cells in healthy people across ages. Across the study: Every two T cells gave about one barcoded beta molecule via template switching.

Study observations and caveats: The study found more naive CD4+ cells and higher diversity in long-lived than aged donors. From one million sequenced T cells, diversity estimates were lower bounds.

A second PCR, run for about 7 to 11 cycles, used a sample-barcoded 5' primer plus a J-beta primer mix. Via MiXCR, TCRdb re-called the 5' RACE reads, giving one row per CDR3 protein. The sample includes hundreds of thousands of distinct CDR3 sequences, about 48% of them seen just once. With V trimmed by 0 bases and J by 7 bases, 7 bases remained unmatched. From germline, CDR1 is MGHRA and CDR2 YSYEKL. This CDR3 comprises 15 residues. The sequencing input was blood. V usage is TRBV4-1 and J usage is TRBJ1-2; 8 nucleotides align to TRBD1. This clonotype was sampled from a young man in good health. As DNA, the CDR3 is TGCGCCAGCAGCCAAGATATCCAGGGGGCGTTTGGCTACACCTTC. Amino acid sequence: CASSQDIQGAFGYTF.